This T cell receptor beta chain was retrieved from a study of blood T cell repertoires in COVID-19. In the study overall: The origin of the acute and convalescent COVID-19 samples was the United States, Italy and Spain. In each case, the material was cDNA or gDNA derived from T cells, B-cell-depleted T cells, or PBMCs.

The CDR3 extends over 16 amino acids. Trimming left V 5 bases short and J 6 bases short, with 21 bases between. The germline CDR1 and CDR2 sequences are LNHDA and SQIVND (reference sequence). Authors' methods: Counts of nucleated cells, estimated from reference gene primer amplification, were obtained. Here immunoSEQ multiplex PCR was the method, and the copy in TCRdb shows in-frame clones only, minus some. The V and J calls and clone size are taken from that table; D and trimming were inferred from the DNA. This repertoire shows some 200,000 clones, around 86% found once; its top ten account for 5.2%. Enrolled during active infection, Seattle patients were then followed longitudinally.

The sequence was collected from a woman in her 70s with COVID-19, enrolled during active disease. The sequenced sample consisted of peripheral blood. This chain connects TRBV19 to TRBJ2-3; D may be TRBD1 (6 bases). In DNA form, the CDR3 reads TGTGCCAGTAGTTGGGTCGGGGCAGGGGTTCCGGATACGCAGTATTTT. Translated, it gives CASSWVGAGVPDTQYF.